The rows below give T cell receptor beta chains drawn from one sample of a study of cytomegalovirus exposure and HLA in healthy donors. Produced via immunoSEQ multiplex PCR; TCRdb's table is partial and in-frame only. The table lists 55,000 to 70,000 clones, about 73% of them singletons. The sample taken for sequencing was PBMCs. These receptors came from an older woman in good health and CMV-seropositive. Each CDR3 is given with its conserved first and last residue. A D gene is named only where the DNA matches it firmly. Not every row has a clone size; where given, it reads once, few, many or a size class.

clone_size d_call j_call v_call cdr3_aa cdr3_nt
NA NA TRBJ2-5 TRBV18 CASSPDSPQETQYF TGTGCCAGCTCACCGGACAGCCCCCAAGAGACCCAGTACTTC
NA NA TRBJ2-5 TRBV7-9 CASSVNGGQETQYF TGTGCCAGCAGTGTTAACGGGGGACAAGAGACCCAGTACTTC
NA NA TRBJ2-6 TRBV5-1 CASSLDSGVNVLTF TGCGCCAGCAGCTTGGATTCAGGGGTAAACGTCCTGACTTTC
NA NA TRBJ2-3 TRBV6-5 CASSYGQDTQYF TGTGCCAGCAGTTACGGGCAAGATACGCAGTATTTT
NA TRBD1 TRBJ2-7 TRBV30 CAWGQGGPYEQYF TGTGCCTGGGGACAGGGGGGTCCCTACGAGCAGTACTTC
NA NA TRBJ1-2 TRBV29-1 CSVDVGGGENGYTF TGCAGCGTTGACGTAGGTGGGGGGGAAAATGGCTACACCTTC
NA NA TRBJ2-2 TRBV9 CASSDPALNTGELFF TGTGCCAGCAGCGATCCAGCGTTGAACACCGGGGAGCTGTTTTTT
NA NA TRBJ1-1 TRBV4-1 CASSPRLSWAEAFF TGCGCCAGCAGCCCGCGGCTGAGTTGGGCTGAAGCTTTCTTT
NA NA TRBJ2-3 TRBV6-6 CASSEAGGSPTDTQYF TGTGCCAGCAGCGAGGCGGGCGGGTCCCCCACAGATACGCAGTATTTT
once TRBD1 TRBJ1-3 TRBV7-2 CASSVGQGNSGNTIYF TGTGCCAGCAGCGTAGGACAGGGGAACTCTGGAAACACCATATATTTT
NA TRBD2 TRBJ2-3 TRBV18 CASSREGAELTSTDTQYF TGTGCCAGCTCGCGGGAGGGGGCCGAACTTACTAGCACAGATACGCAGTATTTT
NA TRBD1 TRBJ2-1 TRBV29-1 CSGRRDRYSSYNEQFF TGCAGCGGCCGAAGGGACAGGTATAGCTCCTACAATGAGCAGTTCTTC
NA TRBD1 TRBJ2-3 TRBV6-1 CASSEGTGRTDTQYF TGTGCCAGCAGTGAAGGGACAGGGCGAACAGATACGCAGTATTTT
NA NA TRBJ1-1 TRBV10-1 CASSGGTNTEAFF TGCGCCAGCAGCGGAGGAACGAACACTGAAGCTTTCTTT
few NA TRBJ2-1 TRBV27 CASSLWGVHSRGLNNEQFF TGTGCCAGCAGTTTATGGGGCGTCCACAGCAGGGGACTAAACAATGAGCAGTTCTTC
few NA TRBJ1-2 TRBV5-6 CASSPGGGERGYTF TGTGCCAGCAGCCCCGGGGGGGGCGAGAGAGGCTACACCTTC
NA NA TRBJ2-1 TRBV7-9 CSSSLSLVLSNEQFF TGTTCCAGCAGCTTAAGCCTAGTATTGAGCAATGAGCAGTTCTTC
NA NA TRBJ1-4 TRBV6-6 CASSQSNEKLFF TGTGCCAGCAGTCAGTCCAATGAAAAACTGTTTTTT
NA TRBD2 TRBJ2-3 TRBV7-2 CASSSGLAGGYSTDTQYF TGTGCCAGCAGCTCAGGACTAGCGGGGGGGTATAGCACAGATACGCAGTATTTT
NA NA TRBJ1-2 TRBV4-3 CASSTRYGRDYGYTF TGCGCCAGCAGTACAAGGTATGGTCGGGACTATGGCTACACCTTC
NA NA TRBJ1-3 TRBV9 CASSEPRPGNTIYF TGTGCCAGCAGCGAGCCTCGCCCTGGAAACACCATATATTTT
NA NA TRBJ1-2 TRBV7-2 CASSSIPGWGYTF TGTGCCAGCAGCTCCATACCAGGGTGGGGCTACACCTTC
NA NA TRBJ2-2 TRBV27 CASRGLRVANTGELFF TGTGCCAGCAGGGGATTGAGGGTAGCGAACACCGGGGAGCTGTTTTTT
NA NA TRBJ1-2 TRBV5-6 CASSLSDSHDTF TGTGCCAGCAGCCTGTCGGACAGCCATGACACCTTC
NA TRBD1 TRBJ1-4 TRBV5-1 CASNQQGPNEKLFF TGCGCCAGCAACCAACAGGGGCCAAATGAAAAACTGTTTTTT
NA NA TRBJ1-1 TRBV6-1 CASSDGSRVNTEAFF TGTGCCAGCAGTGACGGGAGTAGAGTGAACACTGAAGCTTTCTTT
few NA TRBJ2-7 TRBV6-5 CASSYGGLGSYEQYF TGTGCCAGCAGTTACGGAGGGCTGGGGTCCTACGAGCAGTACTTC
NA NA TRBJ2-7 TRBV4-3 CASSQESFPGNYEQYF TGCGCCAGCAGCCAAGAGTCTTTTCCAGGAAACTACGAGCAGTACTTC
NA TRBD2 TRBJ2-1 TRBV4-3 CASSQVDPTSGLTYNEQFF TGCGCCAGCAGCCAAGTGGATCCAACTAGCGGACTTACCTACAATGAGCAGTTCTTC
NA TRBD1 TRBJ1-4 TRBV13 CASSLETGREKLFF TGTGCCAGCAGCTTAGAGACAGGGAGAGAAAAACTGTTTTTT
NA NA TRBJ2-2 TRBV5-6 CASSLRQGTGELFF TGTGCCAGCAGCTTGAGGCAGGGGACCGGGGAGCTGTTTTTT
few NA TRBJ2-7 TRBV9 CASSVYDGGEQYF TGTGCCAGCAGCGTCTACGACGGGGGCGAGCAGTACTTC
NA TRBD1 TRBJ1-2 TRBV11-2 CASSSDRISGYTF TGTGCCAGCAGCTCGGACAGGATATCGGGCTACACCTTC
NA NA TRBJ2-1 TRBV5-4 CASSSGFDEQFF TGTGCCAGCAGCTCGGGGTTCGATGAGCAGTTCTTC
NA NA TRBJ1-1 TRBV7-9 CASSLSTSGGEAFF TGTGCCAGCAGCTTATCAACTTCCGGGGGAGAGGCTTTCTTT
NA NA TRBJ1-2 TRBV9 CASSVAAGSTYGYTF TGTGCCAGCAGCGTAGCGGCAGGATCCACCTATGGCTACACCTTC
NA TRBD2 TRBJ2-3 TRBV5-1 CASSSPRGLAGGPSDTQYF TGCGCCAGCAGCTCCCCCCGGGGACTAGCGGGGGGGCCGTCGGATACGCAGTATTTT
NA NA TRBJ2-2 TRBV2 CASSEQAGELFF TGTGCCAGCAGTGAACAGGCCGGGGAGCTGTTTTTT
NA TRBD1 TRBJ1-2 TRBV29-1 CSVAGTDLMIDYGYTF TGCAGCGTTGCGGGGACAGACTTAATGATTGACTATGGCTACACCTTC
NA TRBD1 TRBJ1-4 TRBV15 CATSRVGTGVREKLFF TGTGCCACCAGCAGAGTGGGGACAGGGGTTCGGGAAAAACTGTTTTTT
few NA TRBJ2-1 TRBV2 CASSLRDTQSIYNEQFF TGTGCCAGCAGCCTCCGGGACACCCAGTCTATCTACAATGAGCAGTTCTTC
NA NA TRBJ2-7 TRBV4-1 CASSHDGLGEVEQYF TGCGCCAGCAGCCACGATGGACTGGGGGAGGTCGAGCAGTACTTC
NA NA TRBJ2-7 TRBV7-2 CASSLARMGGSYEQYF TGTGCCAGCAGCTTAGCGCGTATGGGGGGTTCCTACGAGCAGTACTTC
NA NA TRBJ1-1 TRBV6-5 CASSLGEAFF TGTGCCAGCAGTCTCGGTGAAGCTTTCTTT
NA NA TRBJ2-3 TRBV30 CAWSGQATQYF TGTGCCTGGAGTGGACAGGCCACGCAGTATTTT
few NA TRBJ2-7 TRBV19 CASSILGGAYEQYF TGTGCCAGTAGTATACTTGGCGGGGCCTACGAGCAGTACTTC
once NA TRBJ2-1 TRBV7-9 CASSLVAGPYNEQFF TGTGCCAGCAGCTTAGTTGCGGGACCATACAATGAGCAGTTCTTC
NA NA TRBJ1-1 TRBV28 CASSWTADTEAFF TGTGCCAGCAGCTGGACAGCTGACACTGAAGCTTTCTTT
few TRBD1 TRBJ2-6 TRBV7-2 CASCPGTGLYGANVLTF TGTGCCAGCTGCCCCGGGACAGGGCTCTACGGGGCCAACGTCCTGACTTTC
NA NA TRBJ1-5 TRBV6-1 CASSGPRTRGGNQPQHF TGTGCCAGCAGTGGGCCTAGGACACGCGGGGGAAATCAGCCCCAGCATTTT